This T cell receptor beta chain appears in the sequencing data of a study of blood T cell repertoires in COVID-19. Germline-derived CDR1 and CDR2 are MGHDK and SYGVNS. This CDR3 region has 13 residues. Trimming removed 3 bases from V and 3 bases from J; junction bases left unmatched: 1. The assay was immunoSEQ multiplex PCR, and TCRdb's table has in-frame clones only and misses some. The table includes 140,000 to 150,000 clones, 70% to 90% detected once. The sequenced sample consisted of PBMCs or T cells enriched from blood (not recorded which). The rearrangement joins TRBV25-1 to TRBJ1-2, with 7 bases identical to TRBD1. The sequence derives from a woman aged 25-40 years with acute COVID-19. The CDR3 loop reads CASSEGQYYGYTF. DNA for the CDR3: TGTGCCAGCAGTGAGGGACAGTACTATGGCTACACCTTC.